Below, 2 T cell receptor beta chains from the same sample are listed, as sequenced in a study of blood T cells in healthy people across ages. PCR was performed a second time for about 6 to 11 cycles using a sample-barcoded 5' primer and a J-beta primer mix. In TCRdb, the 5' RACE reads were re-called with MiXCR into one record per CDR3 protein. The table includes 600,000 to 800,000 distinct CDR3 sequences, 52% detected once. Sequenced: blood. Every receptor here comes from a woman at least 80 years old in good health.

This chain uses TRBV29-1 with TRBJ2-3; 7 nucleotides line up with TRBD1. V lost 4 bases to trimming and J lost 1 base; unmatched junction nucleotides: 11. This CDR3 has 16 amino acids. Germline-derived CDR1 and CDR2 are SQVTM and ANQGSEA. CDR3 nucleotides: TGCAGCGTTGGCCCCCCCTCCGGGACAGGCACAGATACGCAGTATTTT. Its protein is CSVGPPSGTGTDTQYF.

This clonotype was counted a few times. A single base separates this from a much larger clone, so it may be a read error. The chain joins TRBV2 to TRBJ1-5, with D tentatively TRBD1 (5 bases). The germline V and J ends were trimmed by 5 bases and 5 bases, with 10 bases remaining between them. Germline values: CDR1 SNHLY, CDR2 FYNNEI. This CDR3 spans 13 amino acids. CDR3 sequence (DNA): TGTGCCAGCAGTAGGGCAGGGTATCAGCCCCAGCATTTT. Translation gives CASSRAGYQPQHF.